The 20 T cell receptor beta chains presented below share a single source sample, sequenced in a study of cytomegalovirus exposure and HLA in healthy donors. PCR involved 60 Vbeta and 13 Jbeta primers. Clones were read by immunoSEQ multiplex PCR, and TCRdb kept only the in-frame ones, dropping some. In the table there are 80,000 to 95,000 clones, about 85% of which are singletons. The sample taken for sequencing was PBMCs. The receptors shown here come from a woman between 35 and 50 years old in good health and CMV-seropositive.

Comment on this clone: The same CDR3 arises from other DNA sequences in this sample as well. The rearrangement links TRBV10-1 to TRBJ1-1; a weak D match, TRBD1 (5 bases). The CDR3 sequence is 13 residues long. V was clipped by 4 bases and J by 0 bases, with 6 bases between them. The germline V gene encodes CDR1 WNHNN and CDR2 SYGVQD (reference sequence). The CDR3 sequence is CASSGQLNTEAFF. The CDR3 DNA is TGCGCCAGCAGTGGACAGTTGAACACTGAAGCTTTCTTT.

The J gene is TRBJ2-4, the V gene TRBV7-2; TRBD2 aligns across 12 bases. J gave up 6 bases and V 1 base, and 4 bases lay outside the gene matches. This CDR3 has 16 residues. From germline, CDR1 is SGHTA and CDR2 FQGNSA. The CDR3 DNA reads TGTGCCAGCAGCTTAGAAGCTAGCGGGGGGGCAAACATTCAGTACTTC. Amino acid sequence: CASSLEASGGANIQYF.

The chain joins TRBV7-3 to TRBJ1-1, with D uncertain. The CDR3 contains 13 residues. Per the germline V gene, CDR1 is SGHTA and CDR2 is FQGTGA. Trimming cost V 3 bases and J 0 bases, with 5 bases left between them. CDR3 in DNA: TGTGCCAGCAGCTTCCAGTTGAACACTGAAGCTTTCTTT. Translating it yields CASSFQLNTEAFF.

The gene calls are TRBV15 and TRBJ2-7; D uncertain. This CDR3 is 14 amino acids long. Trimming took off 1 base at V and 6 bases at J, with 13 bases between the two ends. The germline CDR1 and CDR2 sequences are LNHNV and YYDKDF (reference sequence). CDR3 residues: CATSRAQVFSEQYF. The CDR3 DNA follows: TGTGCCACCAGCAGAGCGCAGGTTTTCTCCGAGCAGTACTTC.

This rearrangement joins TRBV7-2 to TRBJ1-5; unclear D gene. The CDR3 is made up of 16 amino acids. Germline CDR1 is SGHTA and CDR2 is FQGNSA. Trimming took 5 bases from V and 3 from J, leaving 17 bases between them. DNA of the CDR3: TGTGCCAGCAGCCCAGAATTCGGACTGATCAATCAGCCCCAGCATTTT. This codes for CASSPEFGLINQPQHF.

To note about this clone: A read error may produce the germline difference seen at one junction end. The chain combines TRBV4-2 with TRBJ1-5; the D is unclear. CDR1 is LGHNA and CDR2 is YNFKEQ in the germline V gene. The CDR3 sequence is 15 residues long. The CDR3 bases are TGTGCCAGCAGTCAAGATACGCAGAGCAATCAGCCCCAGCATTTT. It is translated as CASSQDTQSNQPQHF.

The chain carries TRBV11-2 and TRBJ1-2; 8 bases are shared with TRBD1. Per germline, CDR1 SGHAT and CDR2 FQNNGV. CDR3 length: 17 amino acids. After removal of 4 bases from V and 7 bases from J, the junction contained 17 bases not matched to a gene. The CDR3 DNA follows: TGTGCCAGCAGCTCAAGCTTTCCGGACAGGGCTCGTTCTGGCTACACCTTC. This sequence encodes CASSSSFPDRARSGYTF.

This chain links TRBV19 with TRBJ1-2, with no clear D. With 5 bases removed from V and 6 bases from J, the gap between germline ends came to 19 bases. Germline CDR1 reads LNHDA; CDR2 reads SQIVND (reference sequence). The CDR3 contains 15 residues. As DNA, the CDR3 is TGTGCCAGTAGTCCGTGGAACCTGGATGAGGATGGCTACACCTTC. Translation: CASSPWNLDEDGYTF.

The chain has TRBV9 and TRBJ2-7; D may be TRBD2 (6 bases). Per the germline V gene, CDR1 is SGDLS and CDR2 is YYNGEE. V gave up 0 bases and J gave up 2 bases, with 12 bases separating them. The CDR3 has 15 residues. CDR3 protein: CASSVEGGNTYEQYF. The CDR3 nucleotides are TGTGCCAGCAGCGTAGAAGGCGGGAACACCTACGAGCAGTACTTC.

This clone has just a few counts. The chain recombines TRBV4-1 with TRBJ1-1; 10 nucleotides line up with TRBD1. After removal of 6 bases from V and 3 bases from J, the junction contained 7 bases not matched to a gene. Germline values: CDR1 MGHRA, CDR2 YSYEKL. This CDR3 has 15 amino acids. The chain's CDR3 is CASRPTGGQDTEAFF. CDR3 nucleotide sequence: TGCGCCAGCAGGCCGACAGGGGGCCAGGACACTGAAGCTTTCTTT.

The chain is built from TRBV14 and TRBJ2-4; 7 bases match TRBD1. V lost 1 base and J lost 6; bases outside the gene matches: 3. Germline V CDR1 and CDR2: SGHDN, FVKESK. CDR3 length: 14 amino acids. Here the CDR3 reads CASSQVGTANIQYF. DNA for the CDR3: TGTGCCAGCAGCCAAGTGGGGACAGCAAACATTCAGTACTTC. The whole variable domain, remainder taken from reference TRBV14 and TRBJ2-4, is EAGVTQFPSHSVIEKGQTVTLRCDPISGHDNLYWYRRVMGKEIKFLLHFVKESKQDESGMPNNRFLAERTGGTYSTLKVQPAELEDSGVYFCASSQVGTANIQYFGAGTRLSVL.

The V gene is TRBV7-9, the J gene TRBJ2-4, with 15 bases lining up with TRBD2. The germline CDR1 and CDR2 sequences are SEHNR and FQNEAQ (reference sequence). This CDR3 is 19 amino acids long. The V and J ends lost 5 bases and 0 bases, in that order; junction bases with no gene match: 8. CDR3 DNA: TGTGCCAGCAGCCCGAGGACTAGCGGGAGGGCCGCAGCCAAAAACATTCAGTACTTC. It yields the protein CASSPRTSGRAAAKNIQYF. Drawing the rest from reference TRBV7-9 and TRBJ2-4, the complete variable domain is DTGVSQNPRHKITKRGQNVTFRCDPISEHNRLYWYRQTLGQGPEFLTYFQNEAQLEKSRLLSDRFSAERPKGSFSTLEIQRTEQGDSAMYLCASSPRTSGRAAAKNIQYFGAGTRLSVL.

The genes are TRBV29-1 and TRBJ2-7, with D uncertain. Trimming pared 6 bases from V and 3 bases from J, leaving 12 bases between. The CDR3 spans 12 residues. Germline V gene data show CDR1 as SQVTM and CDR2 as ANQGSEA. Written as DNA, the CDR3 is TGCAGCGTCGGAGAGATACACTACGAGCAGTACTTC. Translation: CSVGEIHYEQYF.

The rearrangement links TRBV5-1 to TRBJ2-2, with 8 bases lining up with TRBD2. V lost 7 bases and J lost 7; bases outside the gene matches: 9. CDR3 length equals 14 residues. From germline, CDR1 is SGHRS and CDR2 YFSETQ. The CDR3 protein is CASPGLVSLGELFF. As DNA, the CDR3 is TGCGCCAGCCCGGGACTAGTTTCACTCGGGGAGCTGTTTTTT.

The chain joins TRBV28 to TRBJ2-3; 12 bases are shared with TRBD1. V gave up 9 bases and J gave up 5 bases; unmatched junction bases: 9. The CDR3 consists of 15 residues. CDR1 MDHEN and CDR2 SYDVKM come from the germline V gene. CDR3 in amino acids: CASTIRDRGLDTQYF. For the CDR3, the DNA is TGTGCCAGTACGATCCGGGACAGGGGGCTAGATACGCAGTATTTT.

This chain connects TRBV6-5 to TRBJ1-2, with TRBD1 matching over 8 bases. Trimming at V came to 5 bases and at J to 3 bases, leaving 2 bases not matched to a gene. Germline V gene data show CDR1 as MNHEY and CDR2 as SVGAGI. This CDR3 comprises 13 residues. The CDR3 sequence: CASSPTGDYGYTF. For the CDR3, the DNA is TGTGCCAGCAGTCCGACAGGGGACTATGGCTACACCTTC.

The chain has TRBV19 and TRBJ2-3; maybe TRBD2 (5 bases). Germline CDR1 and CDR2: LNHDA and SQIVND (reference sequence). The CDR3 totals 12 residues. With 3 bases removed from V and 8 bases from J, the gap between germline ends came to 9 bases. CDR3 residues: CASSISAGTQYF. The DNA of the CDR3 is TGTGCCAGTAGTATTTCCGCGGGTACGCAGTATTTT.

This chain joins TRBV9 and TRBJ1-1, with 11 bases fitting TRBD1. CDR3 length equals 16 residues. V lost 0 bases to trimming and J lost 6 bases; unmatched junction nucleotides: 7. Per germline, CDR1 SGDLS and CDR2 YYNGEE. In DNA, the CDR3 is TGTGCCAGCAGCGTAGGGGGGACAGGGGGGATGGCTGAAGCTTTCTTT. It codes for CASSVGGTGGMAEAFF.

J is TRBJ1-2 and V is TRBV5-1; D not certain. CDR1 and CDR2 from the germline V gene are SGHRS and YFSETQ. Trimming stripped 0 bases from V and 4 bases from J, with 13 bases between. The CDR3 runs to 15 residues. The CDR3 reads CASSLDISWSYGYTF. Written as DNA, the CDR3 is TGCGCCAGCAGCTTGGATATCTCTTGGAGCTATGGCTACACCTTC.

V usage is TRBV7-2 and J usage is TRBJ2-7, with 8 bases identical to TRBD2. There are 14 residues in the CDR3. V shed 5 bases and J 6 bases; nucleotides not matched to a gene: 9. Germline V gene data show CDR1 as SGHTA and CDR2 as FQGNSA. DNA for the CDR3: TGTGCCAGCAGCCCCCCGAAGACTAGCGCCGAGCAGTACTTC. The encoded protein is CASSPPKTSAEQYF.